This T cell receptor beta chain appears in the sequencing data of a study of cytomegalovirus exposure and HLA in healthy donors. Study summary: Earlier work reported roughly 120 million unique TCR beta sequences from 150 million to 200 million T cells. Roughly 85 million unique TCRs from HLA-typed donors made up an early data release.

In germline, CDR1 is SGHTA, CDR2 FQGTGA. This CDR3 has 13 amino acids. V lost 4 bases and J 3 bases, leaving 7 bases between the germline ends. Regarding this clone: Its antigen is unknown.

PCR used 60 Vbeta primers and 13 Jbeta primers. Repertoires were generated with immunoSEQ multiplex PCR, while TCRdb's copy carries only in-frame clones and drops some. The sample contains approximately 180,000 clones, about three quarters of which appear only once. Points from the study as a whole: The HLA-A and HLA-B alleles of most subjects were reportedly predicted accurately from TCR beta sequences. V- and J-gene trimming in TCR beta was tied to a missense DCLRE1C variant by an analysis performed later.

The chain has TRBV7-3 and TRBJ2-1, with a weak D call TRBD2 (5 bases). The sequence derives from a man aged 40-49 years in good health and CMV-seropositive. Sequenced: PBMCs. The CDR3 sequence is CASSYGVYNEQFF. The CDR3 nucleotides are TGTGCCAGCAGCTACGGGGTCTACAATGAGCAGTTCTTC.